This record looks at one TCR beta chain sequence and its context. The data stem from a study of shared T cell receptors in the human thymus. Only in-frame clones appear in the TCRdb table, and some are missing; sequencing was by immunoSEQ multiplex PCR. The sample has about 660,000 clones; approximately 90% are singletons. The same specimen was also included in a second study, on human thymus T cells. That paper states: The source of the thymus tissue was resections taken during corrective heart surgery.

The sequence was collected from a boy under two years old with a congenital heart defect. The sample consisted of thymocytes.

CDR3 nucleotide sequence: TGTGCCAGCAGCTTAGAAGACAGGAACCGTAGCAATCAGCCCCAGCATTTT. Translated, it gives CASSLEDRNRSNQPQHF. The chain combines TRBV7-6 with TRBJ1-5; D is perhaps TRBD1 (6 bases). Between the trimmed V and J ends, which lost 1 base and 0 bases, there was a span of 13 bases. Per the germline V gene, CDR1 is SGHVS and CDR2 is FNYEAQ. This CDR3 is built from 17 residues.